These 30 T cell receptor beta chains came from one sample sequenced in a study of T cell responses to AZD1222 COVID-19 vaccine. Clones were read by immunoSEQ multiplex PCR, and TCRdb kept only the in-frame ones, dropping some. The table includes 150,000 to 200,000 clones, around 89% detected once. This specimen was peripheral blood, taken 28 days after the second AZD1222 dose. All receptors derive from an adult who received the AZD1222 COVID-19 vaccine.

Here the CDR3 DNA reads TGTGCCAGCAGTTACTCGAAAGGACAAAGGATCAATGAGCAGTTCTTC. Amino acids: CASSYSKGQRINEQFF. The chain combines TRBV6-2 or TRBV6-3 with TRBJ2-1; the D gene is possibly TRBD1 (5 bases). V lost 0 bases and J lost 6, with 15 bases in between. This CDR3 is 16 amino acids long. Germline V gene sequence: CDR1 MNHEY, CDR2 SVGEGT.

This chain connects TRBV23-1 to TRBJ2-2; 13 bases are a match to TRBD2. TRBV23-1 qualifies as an ORF whose function is uncertain. This CDR3 comprises 18 residues. The V segment lost 2 bases and the J segment 6 bases; nucleotides outside the gene matches: 9. The CDR3 coding sequence is TGCGCCAGCAGTCAACCGCTCCTTGGACTAGCGGGAGCCGGGGAGCTGTTTTTT. It specifies CASSQPLLGLAGAGELFF.

The chain couples TRBV25-1 to TRBJ2-7; D unclear. This CDR3 has 9 residues. Looked up from germline, CDR1 is MGHDK and CDR2 is SYGVNS. V shed 6 bases and J shed 7 bases, with 4 bases lying between them. In nucleotides, the CDR3 is TGTGCCAGCAGGGGGGAGCAGTACTTC. Translation: CASRGEQYF.

The genes are TRBV19 and TRBJ1-2; D is possibly TRBD1 (6 bases). This CDR3 has 17 amino acids. Germline V CDR1 and CDR2: LNHDA, SQIVND (reference sequence). V lost 1 base to trimming and J lost 4 bases, with 19 bases between them. CDR3 bases: TGTGCCAGTAGTATAGGGGGGCTTTCGGAAACGATCTATGGCTACACCTTC. The encoded protein is CASSIGGLSETIYGYTF.

This chain connects TRBV18 to TRBJ2-1; TRBD2 matches 9 bases. CDR1 and CDR2 (germline): KGHSH, LQKENI. V lost 0 bases, J lost 6 bases, and 6 bases stayed unmatched. The CDR3 length is 16 residues. CDR3 region: CASSPPGTSTGNEQFF. CDR3 nucleotide sequence: TGTGCCAGCTCACCACCGGGGACTAGCACGGGCAATGAGCAGTTCTTC.

The V and J genes are TRBV28 and TRBJ2-1; D may be TRBD2 (5 bases). V was pared by 3 bases and J by 1 base, with 13 bases between. CDR1 is MDHEN and CDR2 is SYDVKM in the germline V gene. The CDR3 is made up of 16 amino acids. CDR3 amino acids: CASSFFGESSYNEQFF. The CDR3, as DNA: TGTGCCAGCAGTTTTTTCGGGGAGTCGTCCTACAATGAGCAGTTCTTC.

This chain links TRBV5-1 with TRBJ2-7; TRBD1 agrees at 9 bases. Germline-derived CDR1 and CDR2 are SGHRS and YFSETQ. Trimming took 4 bases from V and 6 from J; bases not matched to a gene: 8. There are 14 residues in the CDR3. CDR3 DNA sequence: TGCGCCAGCAGCCCGGGCGGGACAGGGATCGAGCAGTACTTC. Its translation: CASSPGGTGIEQYF.

The CDR3 sequence: CASSFGRLETQYF. CDR3 sequence (DNA): TGTGCCAGCAGTTTCGGAAGGCTGGAGACCCAGTACTTC. V usage is TRBV27 and J usage is TRBJ2-5; D not resolved. The CDR3 extends over 13 amino acids. The germline CDR1 and CDR2 sequences are MNHEY and SMNVEV (reference sequence). Trimming stripped 3 bases from V and 5 bases from J, with 10 bases between.

The V gene is TRBV11-3, the J gene TRBJ2-7, with 8 bases lining up with TRBD1. Germline trimming cut 5 bases from V and 0 bases from J; bases unmatched to any gene: 0. CDR1 is SGHNT and CDR2 is YENEEA in the germline V gene. The length of the CDR3 is 13 residues. The CDR3 loop reads CASSGQGSYEQYF. The CDR3 bases are TGTGCCAGCAGCGGACAGGGCTCCTACGAGCAGTACTTC.

The chain uses TRBV12-3 or TRBV12-4 and TRBJ2-7; either TRBD1 or TRBD2 may supply D (5 bases each). The CDR3 length is 13 residues. The V end was cut by 6 bases, the J end by 3 bases, with 12 bases between. The CDR3 is CASSLGTGYEQYF. CDR3 bases: TGTGCCAGCAGCCTCGGGACGGGCTACGAGCAGTACTTC.

This clone has only one observation. J is TRBJ2-7 and V is TRBV6-5; TRBD1 aligns across 7 bases. This CDR3 region has 11 residues. V was clipped by 6 bases and J by 7 bases; unmatched bases: 3. Germline V gene data show CDR1 as MNHEY and CDR2 as SVGAGI. The CDR3: CASRQGKEQYF. The CDR3 nucleotides read TGTGCCAGCAGACAGGGGAAGGAGCAGTACTTC.

V gene TRBV6-4 combines with J gene TRBJ2-3, with 7 bases identical to TRBD2. The CDR3 totals 15 residues. CDR1 is MRHNA and CDR2 is SNTAGT in the germline V gene. The trim removed 4 bases at V and 4 bases at J, leaving 8 bases unmatched. In nucleotides, the CDR3 is TGTGCCAGCAGTGCCAGCGGGAATGGAGCAGATACGCAGTATTTT. Its translation: CASSASGNGADTQYF.

As concerns this clone: The junction departs from the called germline gene at one end, perhaps through a read error. This chain uses TRBV12-3 or TRBV12-4 with TRBJ2-7; D may be TRBD2 (5 bases). The CDR3 contains 12 residues. CDR3 sequence (DNA): TGTGCCAGCAGTTTAATGGGTTCCGACGGGAACTTC. Translation: CASSLMGSDGNF.

V usage is TRBV29-1 and J usage is TRBJ2-5; possibly TRBD2 for D (6 bases). The V and J ends lost 3 bases and 1 base respectively, with 6 bases between them. CDR3 length: 12 amino acids. Germline assignment: CDR1 SQVTM and CDR2 ANQGSEA. The CDR3 nucleotides are TGCAGCGTTGACGGGGGCCAAGAGACCCAGTACTTC. Translated, it gives CSVDGGQETQYF.

This clone was counted once. In nucleotides, the CDR3 is TGTGCCAGCAGCTTGGACAGCTCTGGAAACACCATATATTTT. It is translated as CASSLDSSGNTIYF. The J gene is TRBJ1-3, the V gene TRBV5-6; D is uncertain. The CDR3 extends over 14 amino acids. V lost 0 bases and J 0 bases, leaving 4 bases between the germline ends. The germline V gene encodes CDR1 SGHDT and CDR2 YYEEEE.

This clone was seen a few times. This sequence joins TRBV3-1 (or the pseudogene TRBV3-2) and TRBJ2-2; D is undetermined. Per the germline V gene, CDR1 is LGHDT and CDR2 is YNNKEL (reference sequence). CDR3 length equals 15 residues. V was pared by 0 bases and J by 2 bases, with 7 bases between. Here the CDR3 reads CASSQEPSNTGELFF. CDR3 in DNA: TGTGCCAGCAGCCAAGAGCCCAGTAACACCGGGGAGCTGTTTTTT.

The chain links TRBV19 to TRBJ2-5, with 7 nucleotides matching TRBD2. Germline V CDR1 and CDR2: LNHDA, SQIVND (reference sequence). The trim removed 9 bases at V and 5 bases at J, leaving 0 bases unmatched. The CDR3 has 10 amino acids. The CDR3 here is CASGRETQYF. CDR3 nucleotides: TGTGCCAGCGGGAGGGAGACCCAGTACTTC.

The gene calls are TRBV21-1 and TRBJ2-5. TRBV21-1 is recorded as a pseudogene. The CDR3 has 11 amino acids. CDR3 bases: TGTGCCAGCAGCTTGGGTGCAACCCAGTACTTC. Translating gives CASSLGATQYF.

V is TRBV19 and J is TRBJ2-2; D gene uncertain. The length of the CDR3 is 14 residues. Germline V gene data show CDR1 as LNHDA and CDR2 as SQIVND (reference sequence). The V gene lost 3 bases and the J gene lost 2 bases, with 7 bases spanning the gap. The CDR3 here is CASSIKSNTGELFF. CDR3 DNA sequence: TGTGCCAGTAGTATCAAATCCAACACCGGGGAGCTGTTTTTT.

V gene TRBV7-3 combines with J gene TRBJ2-7; D might be TRBD2 (5 bases). CDR1 and CDR2 from the germline V gene are SGHTA and FQGTGA. The CDR3 extends over 13 amino acids. V was clipped by 3 bases and J by 6 bases, with 12 bases between them. CDR3 sequence: CASSFQRSGEQYF. Here the CDR3 DNA reads TGTGCCAGCAGCTTTCAGCGGAGTGGCGAGCAGTACTTC. Supplemented by reference TRBV7-3 and TRBJ2-7, the full variable domain reads GAGVSQTPSNKVTEKGKYVELRCDPISGHTALYWYRQSLGQGPEFLIYFQGTGAADDSGLPNDRFFAVRPEGSVSTLKIQRTERGDSAVYLCASSFQRSGEQYFGPGTRLTVT.

This chain connects TRBV5-4 to TRBJ1-2; maybe TRBD1 (6 bases). This CDR3 has 13 residues. Germline values: CDR1 SGHNT, CDR2 YYREEE (reference sequence). V lost 4 bases and J lost 4, with 11 bases in between. The CDR3: CASSAGQRYGYTF. The CDR3 nucleotides read TGTGCCAGCAGCGCTGGACAGCGCTATGGCTACACCTTC.

The rearrangement uses TRBV30 and TRBJ2-3; a possible D gene is TRBD2 (6 bases). This CDR3 comprises 14 residues. V was pared by 0 bases and J by 5 bases, with 12 bases between. Germline V gene lookup returns CDR1 GTSNPN and CDR2 SVGIG (reference sequence). The CDR3 here is CAWSVGGVGDTQYF. The CDR3 coding sequence is TGTGCCTGGAGTGTCGGGGGAGTGGGAGATACGCAGTATTTT.

The chain is built from TRBV12-3 or TRBV12-4 and TRBJ2-7; no definite D call. Trimming took 3 bases from V and 7 from J, leaving 10 bases between them. The CDR3 runs 12 residues. This CDR3 is CASSLGGQEQYF. CDR3 bases: TGTGCCAGCAGTTTGGGCGGCCAAGAGCAGTACTTC.

The chain uses TRBV7-2 and TRBJ2-5; D not certain. The V gene's germline CDR1 is SGHTA and CDR2 FQGNSA. Trimming pared 1 base from V and 5 bases from J, leaving 17 bases between. The CDR3 extends over 16 amino acids. This CDR3 is CASSLERRTLEETQYF. In DNA, the CDR3 is TGTGCCAGCAGCTTAGAGAGGCGGACGCTTGAGGAGACCCAGTACTTC.

The chain links TRBV18 to TRBJ1-5; the match to TRBD1 covers 7 bases. Per germline, CDR1 KGHSH and CDR2 LQKENI. This CDR3 comprises 14 residues. J lost 5 bases, V lost 2 bases, and 3 bases had no gene match. CDR3 loop: CASSPSRGYQPQHF. The CDR3 DNA is TGTGCCAGCTCACCATCCAGGGGGTATCAGCCCCAGCATTTT.

The chain has TRBV4-3 and TRBJ2-1, with TRBD2 identical over 8 bases. Per the germline V gene, CDR1 is LGHNA and CDR2 is YSLEER. The V and J ends lost 0 bases and 2 bases, in that order; junction bases with no gene match: 3. The CDR3 is 16 residues long. CDR3 region: CASSQESAGAYNEQFF. CDR3 nucleotides: TGCGCCAGCAGCCAAGAATCAGCGGGGGCCTACAATGAGCAGTTCTTC.

The rearrangement links TRBV27 to TRBJ1-2, with 8 bases lining up with TRBD1. The CDR3 covers 14 residues. Germline V gene data show CDR1 as MNHEY and CDR2 as SMNVEV (reference sequence). V was clipped by 5 bases and J by 2 bases; unmatched bases: 4. CDR3 sequence: CASSDRGLNYGYTF. CDR3 in DNA: TGTGCCAGCAGTGACAGGGGACTCAACTATGGCTACACCTTC.

The genes are TRBV7-3 and TRBJ2-2; the match to TRBD2 covers 14 bases. CDR1 SGHTA and CDR2 FQGTGA come from the germline V gene. With V trimmed by 4 bases and J by 5 bases, 12 bases remained unmatched. The CDR3 loop spans 19 amino acids. Here the CDR3 DNA reads TGTGCCAGCAGCTCCCAACCGGGACTAGCGGGAGTAAGGACCGGGGAGCTGTTTTTT. Its translation is CASSSQPGLAGVRTGELFF.

This clone was picked up one time. The chain's CDR3 is CASQTGTGGPYSNQPQHF. The CDR3 region has the DNA TGTGCCAGCCAGACCGGGACAGGGGGCCCCTATAGCAATCAGCCCCAGCATTTT. V is TRBV19 and J is TRBJ1-5; 12 bases line up with TRBD1. Per germline, CDR1 LNHDA and CDR2 SQIVND (reference sequence). The CDR3 runs to 18 residues. Trimming took 9 bases from V and 0 from J; bases not matched to a gene: 12.

The chain links TRBV5-1 to TRBJ1-1, with D possibly being TRBD1 (6 bases). Per the germline V gene, CDR1 is SGHRS and CDR2 is YFSETQ. The CDR3 is 14 residues long. V was shortened by 5 bases and J by 1 base, with 12 bases between the two germline ends. The CDR3 nucleotides read TGCGCCAGCAGTTTCGGACAGCGGAACACTGAAGCTTTCTTT. This sequence encodes CASSFGQRNTEAFF.